Following are 21 T cell receptor beta chains from one sample sequenced in a study of shared clonotypes between healthy human individuals (dated by TCRdb to 2020 to 2021). Libraries were prepared through the immunoSEQ multiplex PCR assay. In its TCRdb copy, this immuneACCESS table keeps in-frame sequences only and misses some clones. Where compared with another copy, unresolved V genes explain less than half of these, and the others have no known cause. This sample has approximately 1,500,000 clones in its table, and over 95% of those were observed once. The biggest ten clones account for about 1% of the sample. The sequenced sample consisted of naive CD4+ T cells sorted from blood. Explained via the paper, the cell subset or site label denotes: CD45RA+ positively selected. All receptors derive from a man aged 25-45 years in good health.

The chain employs TRBV19 and TRBJ1-1; the D is unclear. The germline V and J ends were trimmed by 4 bases and 5 bases, with 11 bases remaining between them. Germline V gene lookup returns CDR1 LNHDA and CDR2 SQIVND (reference sequence). The CDR3 length is 13 residues. The CDR3 sequence is CASSRVLGTEAFF. The CDR3 DNA sequence: TGTGCCAGTAGTAGGGTCTTGGGGACTGAAGCTTTCTTT.

The chain joins TRBV5-1 to TRBJ2-3; no clear D. Germline lookup yields CDR1 SGHRS and CDR2 YFSETQ. Trimming shortened V by 4 bases and J by 0 bases, and 9 bases separated the two germline ends. This CDR3 region has 14 residues. The CDR3 reads CASSLDKSTDTQYF. The CDR3 coding sequence is TGCGCCAGCAGCCTAGACAAAAGCACAGATACGCAGTATTTT.

This chain uses TRBV4-1 with TRBJ2-5; TRBD1 matches at 10 bases. The germline V gene encodes CDR1 MGHRA and CDR2 YSYEKL. The CDR3 spans 16 residues. V shed 0 bases and J 1 base; nucleotides not matched to a gene: 2. CDR3 coding DNA: TGCGCCAGCAGCCAAGAAGGGACAGGGGTCCAAGAGACCCAGTACTTC. Its translation: CASSQEGTGVQETQYF.

V usage is TRBV19 and J usage is TRBJ2-7; the D gene could be TRBD1 or TRBD2 (6 bases each). Looked up from germline, CDR1 is LNHDA and CDR2 is SQIVND (reference sequence). V was trimmed by 6 bases and J by 2 bases, leaving 26 bases between them. CDR3 length: 18 residues. CDR3 region: CASSLRDTGRRGTYEQYF. As DNA, the CDR3 is TGTGCCAGTAGCTTGAGGGACACCGGTCGGAGGGGGACCTACGAGCAGTACTTC.

V gene TRBV9 combines with J gene TRBJ2-2; D is possibly TRBD1 (6 bases). V lost 1 base, J lost 5 bases, and 12 bases lay in between. The CDR3 totals 15 residues. Looked up from germline, CDR1 is SGDLS and CDR2 is YYNGEE. This CDR3 is CASSVQGYRTGELFF. CDR3 bases: TGTGCCAGCAGCGTACAGGGGTACAGGACCGGGGAGCTGTTTTTT.

The chain links TRBV5-1 to TRBJ1-1; D not certain. The germline CDR1 and CDR2 sequences are SGHRS and YFSETQ. The CDR3 has 16 amino acids. V dropped 1 base and J dropped 4 bases, with 17 bases sitting between them. CDR3 nucleotides: TGCGCCAGCAGCTTGAGGTGGCCCGGAGAGGGCACTGAAGCTTTCTTT. Amino acid sequence: CASSLRWPGEGTEAFF. The full variable domain, in which reference TRBV5-1 and TRBJ1-1 provide the parts outside the CDR3, is KAGVTQTPRYLIKTRGQQVTLSCSPISGHRSVSWYQQTPGQGLQFLFEYFSETQRNKGNFPGRFSGRQFSNSRSEMNVSTLELGDSALYLCASSLRWPGEGTEAFFGQGTRLTVV.

This clone came up once. The genes are TRBV14 and TRBJ2-5, with a weak D call TRBD1 (7 bases). Germline assignment: CDR1 SGHDN and CDR2 FVKESK. CDR3 length: 16 residues. V shed 3 bases and J shed 1 base, with 15 bases lying between them. CDR3 amino acids: CASSHAGTVSQETQYF. The CDR3 coding sequence is TGTGCCAGCAGCCACGCGGGGACAGTCTCCCAAGAGACCCAGTACTTC.

V and J are TRBV5-1 and TRBJ1-2; D not certain. The CDR3 loop spans 15 amino acids. V was cut by 1 base and J by 0 bases, with 10 bases left in between. Germline values: CDR1 SGHRS, CDR2 YFSETQ. This CDR3 reads CASSLMGVSNYGYTF. Written as DNA, the CDR3 is TGCGCCAGCAGCTTGATGGGCGTATCTAACTATGGCTACACCTTC.

A note on this clone: The sample has other DNA sequences that encode this CDR3 too. The chain carries TRBV28 and TRBJ1-2; 7 nucleotides match TRBD1. Germline V lookup: CDR1 MDHEN, CDR2 SYDVKM. The junction had 2 bases not matched to a gene; V was cut back by 2 bases and J by 5 bases. The CDR3 length is 13 residues. As DNA, the CDR3 is TGTGCCAGCAGTTTAGACAGGGTATATGGCTACACCTTC. Encoded protein: CASSLDRVYGYTF.

V and J are TRBV10-2 and TRBJ2-3; TRBD2 matches 8 bases. The ends lost 6 bases at V and 3 bases at J; junction bases unmatched: 8. Germline V CDR1 and CDR2: WSHSY, SAAADI. CDR3 length: 15 residues. DNA for the CDR3: TGCGCCAGCAGATCCTTTCCTAGCGGGACAGATACGCAGTATTTT. This codes for CASRSFPSGTDTQYF.

The CDR3 DNA reads TGTGCCAGCAGCATACCACTGTCATTTGGCTACACCTTC. It encodes CASSIPLSFGYTF. This chain links TRBV28 with TRBJ1-2; D remains ambiguous. The V end was cut by 6 bases, the J end by 7 bases, with 15 bases between. Germline values: CDR1 MDHEN, CDR2 SYDVKM. The CDR3 length is 13 residues.

This rearrangement joins TRBV27 to TRBJ2-1; 10 bases map to TRBD2. The CDR3 runs 14 residues. Germline CDR1 is MNHEY and CDR2 is SMNVEV (reference sequence). Losses at the gene ends were 4 bases for V and 11 bases for J; bases not matched to a gene: 8. The CDR3 sequence: CASSYTSGDRKQFF. The CDR3 DNA follows: TGTGCCAGCAGTTATACTAGCGGGGATCGTAAGCAGTTCTTC.

The chain carries TRBV7-6 and TRBJ2-7; D is ambiguous. CDR1 SGHVS and CDR2 FNYEAQ come from the germline V gene. V gave up 5 bases and J gave up 3 bases, with 23 bases separating them. This CDR3 contains 17 residues. As DNA, the CDR3 is TGTGCCAGCAGCCTTTTATCCTCTGGGATAATATACTACGAGCAGTACTTC. Amino acid sequence: CASSLLSSGIIYYEQYF.

The gene calls are TRBV10-3 and TRBJ2-1; no clear D. The CDR3 totals 16 residues. The germline V gene encodes CDR1 ENHRY and CDR2 SYGVKD. The V end was cut by 4 bases, the J end by 4 bases, with 17 bases between. CDR3 region: CAISGGPAIQYNEQFF. The DNA of the CDR3 is TGTGCCATCAGTGGTGGACCGGCCATACAGTACAATGAGCAGTTCTTC.

This clone appeared once. The V and J genes are TRBV10-2 and TRBJ1-1; the D is unclear. Germline assignment: CDR1 WSHSY and CDR2 SAAADI. The germline V and J ends were trimmed by 7 bases and 0 bases, with 24 bases remaining between them. The CDR3 totals 18 residues. As DNA, the CDR3 is TGCGCCAGCACCCGAATCGAGGGCGGGATCGGCATGAACACTGAAGCTTTCTTT. Amino acid sequence: CASTRIEGGIGMNTEAFF.

Concerning this clone itself: A read error is possible here, since a much larger clone lies one base away. In the same sample, other DNA sequences code for this CDR3. The chain carries TRBV18 and TRBJ2-7; D is perhaps TRBD2 (5 bases). The germline V and J ends were trimmed by 3 bases and 3 bases, with 6 bases remaining between them. The CDR3 consists of 12 residues. CDR1 and CDR2 (germline): KGHSH, LQKENI. CDR3 in amino acids: CASSPGDYEQYF. The CDR3 coding sequence is TGTGCCAGCTCACCGGGAGACTACGAGCAGTACTTC. Looking up the rest from reference TRBV18 and TRBJ2-7 gives the full variable domain: NAGVMQNPRHLVRRRGQEARLRCSPMKGHSHVYWYRQLPEEGLKFMVYLQKENIIDESGMPKERFSAEFPKEGPSILRIQQVVRGDSAAYFCASSPGDYEQYFGPGTRLTVT.

The chain links TRBV9 to TRBJ1-2, with no clear D. The CDR3 spans 15 residues. CDR1 is SGDLS and CDR2 is YYNGEE in the germline V gene. V was pared by 0 bases and J by 6 bases, with 15 bases between. As DNA, the CDR3 is TGTGCCAGCAGCGTAGTACAGACACCTATAAATGGCTACACCTTC. Amino acids: CASSVVQTPINGYTF.

The rearrangement links TRBV18 to TRBJ1-4, with D unclear. This CDR3 has 14 amino acids. V was trimmed by 4 bases and J by 1 base, leaving 7 bases between them. Looked up from germline, CDR1 is KGHSH and CDR2 is LQKENI. CDR3 in amino acids: CASSRSGTNEKLFF. The CDR3 DNA reads TGTGCCAGCTCACGGTCTGGAACTAATGAAAAACTGTTTTTT.

The rearrangement uses TRBV11-3 and TRBJ2-2; TRBD2 matches at 8 bases. This CDR3 has 18 amino acids. J gave up 6 bases and V 3 bases, and 15 bases lay outside the gene matches. Germline CDR1 SGHNT, CDR2 YENEEA. CDR3 sequence reads: CASSFNGRAGLYAGELFF. The DNA for the CDR3 is TGTGCCAGCAGCTTCAACGGGAGGGCCGGTTTGTATGCCGGGGAGCTGTTTTTT.

CDR3 DNA sequence: TGTGCCAGCAGCTTATTGGGGGCAGGTGCTCCCTACGAGCAGTACTTC. It codes for CASSLLGAGAPYEQYF. This chain connects TRBV7-3 to TRBJ2-7; a weak D match, TRBD1 (6 bases). This CDR3 is built from 16 residues. V lost 2 bases and J lost 2, with 16 bases in between. Germline-derived CDR1 and CDR2 are SGHTA and FQGTGA.

The chain recombines TRBV19 with TRBJ2-1; D perhaps matches TRBD2 (6 bases). V dropped 7 bases and J dropped 4 bases, with 17 bases sitting between them. The length of the CDR3 is 15 residues. Germline CDR1 is LNHDA and CDR2 is SQIVND (reference sequence). The CDR3 sequence: CASTLDYRLYNEQFF. The DNA for the CDR3 is TGTGCCAGTACCCTGGACTACCGACTATACAATGAGCAGTTCTTC.